These 31 T cell receptor beta chains originate from one sample sequenced in a study of blood T cells in healthy people across ages. A sample-barcoded 5' primer and a J-beta primer mix were used in a second PCR of roughly 6 to 11 cycles. Each CDR3 protein is one row after TCRdb ran MiXCR on the 5' RACE reads. The sample carries under 2 million distinct CDR3 sequences, around 35% recorded once. The sequenced sample consisted of blood. The receptors were gathered from a woman between 25 and 40 years old in good health.

The CDR3 coding sequence is TGTGCCAGCAGGGCCACCGGGACAGGGCTAAGAAATTCACCCCTCCACTTT. Translating it yields CASRATGTGLRNSPLHF. The V gene is TRBV6-1, the J gene TRBJ1-6; TRBD1 matches 9 bases. This CDR3 has 17 amino acids. Trimming took 6 bases from V and 7 from J; bases not matched to a gene: 13. The germline V gene encodes CDR1 MNHNS and CDR2 SASEGT.

About this clonotype: The junction shows a germline mismatch at one end, possibly a read error. This chain connects TRBV12-3 or TRBV12-4 to TRBJ2-7, with D possibly being TRBD1 (5 bases). This CDR3 is 12 amino acids long. CDR3 nucleotide sequence: TGTACCAGCAGTTTAAGGGGCTCCGAGCAGTACTTC. Protein: CTSSLRGSEQYF.

With respect to this clonotype: This may arise from a read error, as a much more abundant clone is one base away. The rearrangement uses TRBV4-1 and TRBJ1-2; D remains unclear. This CDR3 comprises 15 residues. Germline CDR1 reads MGHRA; CDR2 reads YSYEKL. The CDR3 DNA follows: TGCACCAGCAGCCAAGATCGGGGAGGCGGCTATGGCTACACCTTC. The encoded protein is CTSSQDRGGGYGYTF.

The chain links TRBV5-6 to TRBJ2-3; D is unresolved. Germline V gives CDR1 SGHDT, CDR2 YYEEEE. V lost 1 base and J lost 2, with 11 bases in between. CDR3 length: 15 amino acids. This CDR3 is CASSLSEVATDTQYF. DNA for the CDR3: TGTGCCAGCAGCTTGTCAGAAGTAGCCACAGATACGCAGTATTTT.

The chain carries TRBV7-8 and TRBJ2-3, with TRBD2 as a possible D gene (6 bases). The CDR3 has 18 amino acids. Germline-derived CDR1 and CDR2 are SGHVS and FQNEAQ. Between the trimmed V and J ends, which lost 1 base and 0 bases, there was a span of 17 bases. CDR3 sequence reads: CASSLVGLASPSTDTQYF. The CDR3 DNA is TGTGCCAGCAGCTTAGTCGGCCTAGCGAGCCCTAGCACAGATACGCAGTATTTT.

This chain connects TRBV11-2 to TRBJ2-1, with 10 bases aligning to TRBD1. CDR1 is SGHAT, CDR2 FQNNGV, per germline. The CDR3 loop spans 18 amino acids. V lost 5 bases and J lost 4; bases outside the gene matches: 14. CDR3 protein: CASSAWDRGRQRYNEQFF. The CDR3 DNA reads as TGTGCCAGCAGCGCCTGGGACAGGGGCCGGCAACGATACAATGAGCAGTTCTTC.

The chain couples TRBV11-2 to TRBJ1-4, with D possibly matching TRBD1 (6 bases). Trimming shortened V by 2 bases and J by 1 base, and 11 bases separated the two germline ends. This CDR3 has 16 residues. Looked up from germline, CDR1 is SGHAT and CDR2 is FQNNGV. CDR3 loop: CASSLFGGRTNEKLFF. For the CDR3, the DNA is TGTGCCAGCAGCTTATTCGGGGGCCGAACTAATGAAAAACTGTTTTTT. The variable domain in full, with the rest retrieved from reference TRBV11-2 and TRBJ1-4, is EAGVAQSPRYKIIEKRQSVAFWCNPISGHATLYWYQQILGQGPKLLIQFQNNGVVDDSQLPKDRFSAERLKGVDSTLKIQPAKLEDSAVYLCASSLFGGRTNEKLFFGSGTQLSVL.

This clonotype was seen only a few times. The chain uses TRBV7-3 and TRBJ2-3; possible D gene TRBD2, 5 bases. CDR1 and CDR2 (germline): SGHTA, FQGTGA. Trimming took 4 bases from V and 6 from J, leaving 14 bases between them. The CDR3 totals 14 residues. CDR3 sequence (DNA): TGTGCCAGCAGCTCCCGGACTCCTCAGGATACGCAGTATTTT. Encoded protein: CASSSRTPQDTQYF. The whole variable domain, remainder taken from reference TRBV7-3 and TRBJ2-3, is GAGVSQTPSNKVTEKGKYVELRCDPISGHTALYWYRQSLGQGPEFLIYFQGTGAADDSGLPNDRFFAVRPEGSVSTLKIQRTERGDSAVYLCASSSRTPQDTQYFGPGTRLTVL.

The chain combines TRBV10-3 with TRBJ2-7; 12 nucleotides match TRBD2. CDR1 and CDR2 from the germline V gene are ENHRY and SYGVKD. There are 15 residues in the CDR3. J was trimmed by 6 bases and V by 4 bases; bases with no gene match: 7. The CDR3: CAISVSRLAGAEQYF. CDR3 nucleotides: TGTGCCATCAGTGTATCCAGACTAGCGGGAGCCGAGCAGTACTTC.

The V and J genes are TRBV27 and TRBJ2-7, with D possibly TRBD1 on 6 matching bases. This CDR3 spans 16 amino acids. Trimming removed 6 bases from V and 3 bases from J, with 21 bases in between. CDR1 and CDR2 from the germline V gene are MNHEY and SMNVEV (reference sequence). The CDR3 nucleotides are TGTGCCAGCAGCCAAAGGTACAGGGAGATTGTCTACGAGCAGTACTTC. Its translation: CASSQRYREIVYEQYF.

The chain is built from TRBV4-1 and TRBJ1-6, with TRBD1 as a possible D gene (6 bases). Per the germline V gene, CDR1 is MGHRA and CDR2 is YSYEKL. V dropped 0 bases and J dropped 3 bases, with 9 bases sitting between them. This CDR3 contains 16 residues. The CDR3 reads CASSQETGFYNSPLHF. CDR3 nucleotide sequence: TGCGCCAGCAGCCAAGAAACAGGGTTCTATAATTCACCCCTCCACTTT.

V is TRBV7-3 and J is TRBJ2-1, with 12 nucleotides matching TRBD2. J gave up 9 bases and V 5 bases, and 5 bases lay outside the gene matches. Germline V gene lookup returns CDR1 SGHTA and CDR2 FQGTGA. The length of the CDR3 is 14 residues. The CDR3 DNA reads as TGTGCCAGCAGCCCTAGCGGGAGGGGGGGTGAGCAGTTCTTC. Its protein product is CASSPSGRGGEQFF.

J is TRBJ1-1 and V is TRBV4-1, with D hard to call. The V gene's germline CDR1 is MGHRA and CDR2 YSYEKL. The CDR3 loop spans 16 amino acids. V gave up 0 bases and J gave up 1 base, with 12 bases separating them. CDR3 residues: CASSQEGVQTNTEAFF. The CDR3 DNA is TGCGCCAGCAGCCAAGAAGGTGTACAAACGAACACTGAAGCTTTCTTT.

This clonotype has more than one count but fewer than ten. A junction end diverges from the germline sequence, so it may reflect a read error. V gene TRBV4-1 combines with J gene TRBJ1-1; D gene unclear. The CDR3 loop spans 15 amino acids. Germline V gene lookup returns CDR1 MGHRA and CDR2 YSYEKL. CDR3 in amino acids: CAGSQSDQPDTEAFF. CDR3 nucleotides: TGCGCCGGCAGCCAGTCTGACCAACCCGACACTGAAGCTTTCTTT.

This clonotype was detected only a few times. This chain joins TRBV12-3 or TRBV12-4 and TRBJ2-5; 12 nucleotides align to TRBD2. Trimming took 4 bases from V and 5 from J; bases not matched to a gene: 11. CDR3 length: 17 residues. The CDR3 DNA reads as TGTGCCAGCAGTTCCGCCGCTAGCGGGGGGGCCCGGGAGACCCAGTACTTC. Its translation: CASSSAASGGARETQYF.

This clonotype has only a few counts. The chain is built from TRBV6-1 and TRBJ2-7; D perhaps matches TRBD1 (5 bases). This CDR3 comprises 14 residues. The V end was cut by 2 bases, the J end by 4 bases, with 12 bases between. Germline assignment: CDR1 MNHNS and CDR2 SASEGT. CDR3 sequence: CASSEPKGIYEQYF. In DNA form, the CDR3 reads TGTGCCAGCAGTGAACCCAAGGGGATTTACGAGCAGTACTTC.

There are many counts of this clonotype. This chain links TRBV6-1 with TRBJ2-1, with 11 bases aligning to TRBD2. Trimming at V came to 2 bases and at J to 9 bases, leaving 3 bases not matched to a gene. The CDR3 is 14 amino acids. Per germline, CDR1 MNHNS and CDR2 SASEGT. This CDR3 is CASSELAGGGEQFF. Here the CDR3 DNA reads TGTGCCAGCAGTGAATTAGCGGGGGGGGGTGAGCAGTTCTTC.

This clonotype was counted only a few times. The genes are TRBV4-1 and TRBJ2-7; possible D gene TRBD1, 6 bases. Trimming pared 4 bases from V and 0 bases from J, leaving 16 bases between. CDR3 length: 16 residues. In germline, CDR1 is MGHRA, CDR2 YSYEKL. Written as DNA, the CDR3 is TGCGCCAGCAGCCCGCAAATCAGGGGAACCTCCTACGAGCAGTACTTC. This gives the protein CASSPQIRGTSYEQYF.

This clonotype was seen more than once but under ten times. The CDR3 sequence is CASSSGTSGRREQYF. DNA of the CDR3: TGTGCCAGCAGTTCTGGGACTAGCGGGAGACGCGAGCAGTACTTC. This chain uses TRBV27 with TRBJ2-7, with 14 nucleotides matching TRBD2. V dropped 4 bases and J dropped 6; count of bases not matched to a gene: 5. Germline-derived CDR1 and CDR2 are MNHEY and SMNVEV (reference sequence). This CDR3 comprises 15 residues.

This clonotype has more than one count but fewer than ten. CDR3 amino acids: CASSPGGTIYTGELFF. DNA for the CDR3: TGTGCCAGCAGCCCAGGGGGGACTATCTACACCGGGGAGCTGTTTTTT. The chain employs TRBV9 and TRBJ2-2; the D gene could be TRBD1 or TRBD2 (7 bases each). Looked up from germline, CDR1 is SGDLS and CDR2 is YYNGEE. The CDR3 is made up of 16 amino acids. Trimming cost V 4 bases and J 3 bases, with 16 bases left between them.

The rearrangement links TRBV2 to TRBJ2-4, with D tentatively TRBD1 (6 bases). V was pared by 3 bases and J by 3 bases, with 15 bases between. The CDR3 runs 16 residues. Germline V CDR1 and CDR2: SNHLY, FYNNEI. CDR3 loop: CASSEGHRSVKNIQYF. CDR3 DNA sequence: TGTGCCAGCAGTGAGGGACACCGATCAGTCAAAAACATTCAGTACTTC.

This clonotype was counted between two and nine times. The CDR3 bases are TGCGCCAGCAGCTTGTCTGCTAGCGGGAATAATGAGCAGTTCTTC. This codes for CASSLSASGNNEQFF. This sequence joins TRBV5-1 and TRBJ2-1; 9 bases are shared with TRBD2. The length of the CDR3 is 15 residues. Germline V CDR1 and CDR2: SGHRS, YFSETQ. Losses at the gene ends were 1 base for V and 7 bases for J; bases not matched to a gene: 6. Complete variable domain (other parts from reference TRBV5-1 and TRBJ2-1): KAGVTQTPRYLIKTRGQQVTLSCSPISGHRSVSWYQQTPGQGLQFLFEYFSETQRNKGNFPGRFSGRQFSNSRSEMNVSTLELGDSALYLCASSLSASGNNEQFFGPGTRLTVL.

Turning to this clonotype: The junction shows a germline mismatch at one end, possibly a read error. The chain is built from TRBV18 and TRBJ2-7, with D perhaps given as TRBD1 or TRBD2 (5 bases each). The germline V gene encodes CDR1 KGHSH and CDR2 LQKENI. The CDR3 is 14 amino acids. CDR3 protein: CASCPGAGSYEQYF. CDR3 in DNA: TGCGCCAGCTGCCCCGGGGCTGGTTCCTACGAGCAGTACTTC.

CDR3: CASTSDLYTGELFF. The CDR3 DNA is TGTGCCAGCACCTCAGATCTGTACACCGGGGAGCTGTTTTTT. The V and J genes are TRBV27 and TRBJ2-2, with D unclear. With 7 bases removed from V and 3 bases from J, the gap between germline ends came to 12 bases. Per germline, CDR1 MNHEY and CDR2 SMNVEV (reference sequence). CDR3 length: 14 amino acids.

This clonotype was recorded a few times. This chain joins TRBV15 and TRBJ2-1; 10 nucleotides align to TRBD1. Trimming cost V 8 bases and J 5 bases; bases outside gene matches: 9. CDR3 length: 15 amino acids. The germline gives CDR1 LNHNV, CDR2 YYDKDF (reference sequence). The CDR3 DNA sequence: TGTGCCACCCGACCTGGGACAGGGGTCCACAATGAGCAGTTCTTC. This sequence encodes CATRPGTGVHNEQFF.

This clonotype has more than one count but fewer than ten. The chain uses TRBV5-1 and TRBJ2-3; D may match TRBD1 or TRBD2 (5 bases each). Per germline, CDR1 SGHRS and CDR2 YFSETQ. The V gene lost 2 bases and the J gene lost 0 bases, with 13 bases spanning the gap. This CDR3 comprises 16 residues. The CDR3 DNA reads TGCGCCAGCAGCTTTGGGGCTAGCCTCAGCACAGATACGCAGTATTTT. It codes for CASSFGASLSTDTQYF.

This sequence joins TRBV6-6 and TRBJ1-1; D might be TRBD1 (5 bases). In germline, CDR1 is MNHNY, CDR2 SVGAGI (reference sequence). The V end lost 4 bases, the J end lost 0 bases, and 12 bases lay between the germline ends. The CDR3 totals 15 residues. CDR3 region: CASSLSHRMNTEAFF. The DNA for the CDR3 is TGTGCCAGCAGTTTGTCCCACAGGATGAACACTGAAGCTTTCTTT.

The chain carries TRBV7-8 and TRBJ2-7, with 12 bases matching TRBD2. J lost 4 bases, V lost 0 bases, and 22 bases had no gene match. CDR3 size: 22 residues. Germline V lookup: CDR1 SGHVS, CDR2 FQNEAQ. Here the CDR3 reads CASSLAGGTGGGYGLAGYEQYF. The CDR3 region has the DNA TGTGCCAGCAGCTTAGCAGGGGGGACAGGAGGGGGCTACGGACTAGCGGGATACGAGCAGTACTTC.

The V call is TRBV6-2 or TRBV6-3, the J call TRBJ2-5; 7 bases line up with TRBD2. Germline CDR1 reads MNHEY; CDR2 reads SVGEGT. The CDR3 consists of 17 residues. Losses at the gene ends were 0 bases for V and 2 bases for J; bases not matched to a gene: 9. CDR3 nucleotides: TGTGCCAGCAGTTACTCGATTGCTAGCGGAGATCAAGAGACCCAGTACTTC. Its protein is CASSYSIASGDQETQYF.

This clonotype has more than one count but fewer than ten. The gene calls are TRBV3-1 and TRBJ1-2; 7 bases match TRBD1. Germline CDR1 reads LGHDT; CDR2 reads YNNKEL (reference sequence). The CDR3 contains 14 residues. After removal of 3 bases from V and 4 bases from J, the junction contained 5 bases not matched to a gene. The CDR3 region has the DNA TGTGCCAGCAGCCAGGCGACAGGGCCCTATGGCTACACCTTC. Translation: CASSQATGPYGYTF.

Notes on this clonotype: This may arise from a read error, as a much more abundant clone is one base away. The CDR3 region has the DNA TGCGCCAGCAGTGGGGCGCTAGAACGTGAGCAGTTCTTC. Translating gives CASSGALEREQFF. J is TRBJ2-1 and V is TRBV4-1, with D perhaps matching TRBD1 (5 bases). V lost 6 bases to trimming and J lost 9 bases, with 15 bases between them. The CDR3 is 13 amino acids. Germline V gene sequence: CDR1 MGHRA, CDR2 YSYEKL.